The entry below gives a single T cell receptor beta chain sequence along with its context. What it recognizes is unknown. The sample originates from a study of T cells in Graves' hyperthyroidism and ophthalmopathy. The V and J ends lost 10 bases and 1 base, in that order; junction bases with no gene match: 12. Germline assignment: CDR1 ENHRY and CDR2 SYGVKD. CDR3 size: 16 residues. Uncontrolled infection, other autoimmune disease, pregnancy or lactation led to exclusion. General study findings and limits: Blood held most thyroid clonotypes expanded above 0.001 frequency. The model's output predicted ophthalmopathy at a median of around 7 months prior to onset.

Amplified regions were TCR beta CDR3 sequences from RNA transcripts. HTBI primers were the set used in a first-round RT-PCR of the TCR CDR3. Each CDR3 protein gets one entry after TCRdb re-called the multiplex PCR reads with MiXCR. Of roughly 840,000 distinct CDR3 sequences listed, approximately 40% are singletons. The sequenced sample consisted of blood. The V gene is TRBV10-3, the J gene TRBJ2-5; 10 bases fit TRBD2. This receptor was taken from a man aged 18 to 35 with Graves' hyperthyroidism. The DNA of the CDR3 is TGTGCCAGCAGCTTAGCGGGGGGCTTCCTCCAAGAGACCCAGTACTTC. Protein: CASSLAGGFLQETQYF.